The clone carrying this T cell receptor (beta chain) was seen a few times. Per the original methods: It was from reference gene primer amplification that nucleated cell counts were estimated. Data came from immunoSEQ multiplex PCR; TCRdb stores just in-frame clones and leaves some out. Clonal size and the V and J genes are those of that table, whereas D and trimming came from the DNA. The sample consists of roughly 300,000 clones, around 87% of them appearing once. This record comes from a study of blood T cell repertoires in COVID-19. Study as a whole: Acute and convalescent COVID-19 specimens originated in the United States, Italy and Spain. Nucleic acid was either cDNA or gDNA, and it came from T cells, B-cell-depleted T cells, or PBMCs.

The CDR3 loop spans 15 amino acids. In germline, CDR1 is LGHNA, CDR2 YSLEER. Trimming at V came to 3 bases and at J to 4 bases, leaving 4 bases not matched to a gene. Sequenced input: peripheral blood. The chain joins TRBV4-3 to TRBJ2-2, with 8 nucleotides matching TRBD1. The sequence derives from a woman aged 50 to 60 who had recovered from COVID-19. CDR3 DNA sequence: TGCGCCAGCAGCCACCAGGACAGGGCCACCGGGGAGCTGTTTTTT. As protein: CASSHQDRATGELFF.